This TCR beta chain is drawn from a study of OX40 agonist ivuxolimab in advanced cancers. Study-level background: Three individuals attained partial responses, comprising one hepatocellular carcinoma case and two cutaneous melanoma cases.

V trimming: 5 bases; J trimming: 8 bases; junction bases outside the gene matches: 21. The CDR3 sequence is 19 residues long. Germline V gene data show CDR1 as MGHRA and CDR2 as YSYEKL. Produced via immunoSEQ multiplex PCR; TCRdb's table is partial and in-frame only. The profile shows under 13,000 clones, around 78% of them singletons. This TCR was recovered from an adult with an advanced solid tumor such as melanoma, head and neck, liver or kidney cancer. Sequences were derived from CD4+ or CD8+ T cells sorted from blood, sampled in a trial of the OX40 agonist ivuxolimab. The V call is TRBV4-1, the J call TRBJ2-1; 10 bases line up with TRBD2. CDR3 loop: CASSSGGRASGGAYDEQFF. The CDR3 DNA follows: TGCGCCAGCAGCTCGGGCGGCAGGGCCAGCGGGGGGGCCTATGATGAGCAGTTCTTC.